The 29 T cell receptor beta chains given below trace back to one sample, sequenced in a study of cytotoxic CD8 clonotypes in ibrutinib-treated CLL. Assay used: immunoSEQ multiplex PCR; TCRdb lists only in-frame clones, some missing. Counted here are more than 140,000 clones, roughly 77% occurring once; the ten biggest clones make up about 27%. Sequencing was performed on PBMCs, taken after 12 months of ibrutinib treatment. The receptors originated from a human donor with chronic lymphocytic leukemia.

The chain links TRBV5-1 to TRBJ2-3; 10 bases are a match to TRBD2. This CDR3 spans 14 amino acids. V dropped 7 bases and J dropped 4; count of bases not matched to a gene: 6. CDR1 is SGHRS, CDR2 YFSETQ, per germline. CDR3 in amino acids: CASEDLAGADTQYF. The CDR3 DNA is TGCGCCAGCGAGGACCTAGCGGGGGCAGATACGCAGTATTTT.

This chain connects TRBV6-5 to TRBJ1-1; D is unresolved. This CDR3 comprises 12 residues. Germline CDR1 MNHEY, CDR2 SVGAGI. V gave up 6 bases and J gave up 2 bases, with 7 bases separating them. In DNA form, the CDR3 reads TGTGCCAGCAGCCAAACCAACACTGAAGCTTTCTTT. Its translation is CASSQTNTEAFF.

The gene calls are TRBV5-1 and TRBJ2-3, with D perhaps matching TRBD2 (6 bases). V was shortened by 4 bases and J by 11 bases, with 38 bases between the two germline ends. The CDR3 spans 20 residues. CDR1 and CDR2 (germline): SGHRS, YFSETQ. Here the CDR3 reads CASSGTTSLVSGRPHTVQYF. CDR3 DNA: TGCGCCAGCAGCGGAACCACTAGCTTGGTCTCGGGGCGCCCACATACGGTGCAGTATTTT.

The gene calls are TRBV6-5 and TRBJ1-2; D may be TRBD1 (5 bases). The CDR3 has 13 amino acids. V was shortened by 6 bases and J by 5 bases, with 13 bases between the two germline ends. Germline CDR1 and CDR2: MNHEY and SVGAGI. For the CDR3, the DNA is TGTGCCAGCAGCGCAGGGCAGGCGTATGGCTACACCTTC. Protein sequence: CASSAGQAYGYTF.

The V and J genes are TRBV18 and TRBJ1-1; D call uncertain. V lost 5 bases and J 1 base, leaving 17 bases between the germline ends. Germline V gene sequence: CDR1 KGHSH, CDR2 LQKENI. The CDR3 covers 16 residues. In DNA, the CDR3 is TGTGCCAGCTCAAGTCAAGTAGGAGGCAGGAACACTGAAGCTTTCTTT. Translating it yields CASSSQVGGRNTEAFF.

The chain couples TRBV27 to TRBJ1-1; 9 nucleotides line up with TRBD1. The CDR3 totals 12 residues. Germline trimming cut 4 bases from V and 11 bases from J; bases unmatched to any gene: 5. Germline lookup yields CDR1 MNHEY and CDR2 SMNVEV (reference sequence). The CDR3 coding sequence is TGTGCCAGCAGTTCCAACAGGGGGCCTGCTTTCTTT. It is translated as CASSSNRGPAFF.

The chain carries TRBV14 and TRBJ2-1; D may be TRBD2 (6 bases). Looked up from germline, CDR1 is SGHDN and CDR2 is FVKESK. Trimming cost V 3 bases and J 0 bases, with 12 bases left between them. This CDR3 has 16 residues. CDR3 nucleotides: TGTGCCAGCAGCCACCATACCGGGGGCTCCTACAATGAGCAGTTCTTC. Translation: CASSHHTGGSYNEQFF.

The chain employs TRBV2 and TRBJ2-3; no reliable D call. The CDR3 contains 11 residues. CDR1 SNHLY and CDR2 FYNNEI come from the germline V gene. V shed 6 bases and J shed 3 bases, with 4 bases lying between them. DNA for the CDR3: TGTGCCAGCAGCCTAACAGATACGCAGTATTTT. It codes for CASSLTDTQYF.

The rearrangement links TRBV13 to TRBJ1-4, with a tentative D call TRBD1 (5 bases). Trimming removed 2 bases from V and 8 bases from J, with 15 bases in between. This CDR3 is 15 amino acids long. Germline-derived CDR1 and CDR2 are PRHDT and FYEKMQ (reference sequence). CDR3 sequence reads: CASSLTLSGAEKLFF. As DNA, the CDR3 is TGTGCCAGCAGCTTAACCCTATCCGGGGCAGAAAAACTGTTTTTT.

On this clone itself: A much larger clonotype is one base distant, so this may be a read error. This sample includes further DNA sequences coding for the same CDR3. V is TRBV19 and J is TRBJ2-7; the D call may be TRBD1 or TRBD2 (5 bases each). There are 12 residues in the CDR3. CDR1 LNHDA and CDR2 SQIVND come from the germline V gene (reference sequence). CDR3 residues: CASRDRRNEQYF. As DNA, the CDR3 is TGTGCTAGTCGGGACCGTCGGAACGAGCAGTACTTC. The whole variable domain, filled in from reference TRBV19 and TRBJ2-7, reads DGGITQSPKYLFRKEGQNVTLSCEQNLNHDAMYWYRQDPGQGLRLIYYSQIVNDFQKGDIAEGYSVSREKKESFPLTVTSAQKNPTAFYLCASRDRRNEQYFGPGTRLTVT.

This sequence joins TRBV11-2 and TRBJ2-1, with D hard to call. This CDR3 is 15 amino acids long. V lost 3 bases and J lost 0, with 9 bases in between. Germline values: CDR1 SGHAT, CDR2 FQNNGV. The CDR3 coding sequence is TGTGCCAGCAGCTTCCCCCAGAACTCCTACAATGAGCAGTTCTTC. Translated, it gives CASSFPQNSYNEQFF.

Concerning this clone itself: Other DNA sequences in this specimen translate into the identical CDR3. The V gene is TRBV18, the J gene TRBJ1-5; no firm D call. CDR1 KGHSH and CDR2 LQKENI come from the germline V gene. This CDR3 region has 14 residues. V was trimmed by 6 bases and J by 2 bases, leaving 11 bases between them. The CDR3 region is CASSPAGGNQPQHF. The CDR3 DNA follows: TGTGCCAGCTCCCCGGCCGGGGGCAATCAGCCCCAGCATTTT.

The J gene is TRBJ2-1, the V gene TRBV7-2; 7 nucleotides agree with TRBD2. Germline V gene sequence: CDR1 SGHTA, CDR2 FQGNSA. Losses at the gene ends were 6 bases for V and 9 bases for J; bases not matched to a gene: 14. The CDR3 runs to 15 residues. The CDR3 DNA follows: TGTGCCAGCAGTTCCCCCCCAGGCGGGGGAATTGAGCAGTTCTTC. Residues: CASSSPPGGGIEQFF.

This clone was counted many times. Other DNA sequences in the sample encode the same CDR3. The V call is TRBV18, the J call TRBJ1-5; no clear D. This CDR3 contains 13 residues. Trimming took 6 bases from V and 5 from J, leaving 11 bases between them. CDR1 KGHSH and CDR2 LQKENI come from the germline V gene. This CDR3 reads CASSPDRDQPQHF. In DNA, the CDR3 is TGTGCCAGCTCCCCCGACCGAGATCAGCCCCAGCATTTT.

Of note for this clone: Other DNA sequences in the sample encode the same CDR3. The V call is TRBV18, the J call TRBJ1-5; 10 bases are shared with TRBD1. CDR3 length: 15 residues. Germline CDR1 KGHSH, CDR2 LQKENI. V gave up 3 bases and J gave up 4 bases; unmatched junction bases: 3. The CDR3 is CASSPTGGKNQPQHF. CDR3 DNA: TGTGCCAGCTCACCGACAGGGGGCAAGAATCAGCCCCAGCATTTT.

Concerning this clone itself: The same CDR3 can be traced to other DNA sequences in this sample. The chain recombines TRBV6-1 with TRBJ2-3; D not resolved. CDR3 length: 14 amino acids. From germline, CDR1 is MNHNS and CDR2 SASEGT. Trimming took off 6 bases at V and 2 bases at J, with 12 bases between the two ends. The DNA for the CDR3 is TGTGCCAGCAGCCTGAGGAGCTACACAGATACGCAGTATTTT. This gives the protein CASSLRSYTDTQYF.

The V gene is TRBV7-9, the J gene TRBJ1-5; no clear D. CDR3 length equals 13 residues. CDR1 is SEHNR, CDR2 FQNEAQ, per germline (reference sequence). Trimming took off 3 bases at V and 4 bases at J, with 7 bases between the two ends. CDR3 coding DNA: TGTGCCAGCAGCTTTTCTTGGAATCAGCCCCAGCATTTT. It is translated as CASSFSWNQPQHF.

The J gene is TRBJ2-1, the V gene TRBV6-6; TRBD2 matches 7 bases. Germline V gene data show CDR1 as MNHNY and CDR2 as SVGAGI (reference sequence). This CDR3 region has 16 residues. V lost 2 bases to trimming and J lost 4 bases; unmatched junction nucleotides: 8. The CDR3 DNA follows: TGTGCCAGCAGTTACCTACTGGCGGGGGTGTACAATGAGCAGTTCTTC. It yields the protein CASSYLLAGVYNEQFF.

The genes are TRBV5-4 and TRBJ2-2; 7 bases line up with TRBD1. The CDR3 sequence is 14 residues long. V trimming: 4 bases; J trimming: 6 bases; junction bases outside the gene matches: 6. Germline V lookup: CDR1 SGHNT, CDR2 YYREEE (reference sequence). The CDR3 sequence is CASSTGVGSGELFF. As DNA, the CDR3 is TGTGCCAGCAGCACAGGGGTGGGGTCCGGGGAGCTGTTTTTT.

This clone was observed a handful of times. The gene calls are TRBV7-2 and TRBJ2-6; no definite D call. Germline V gene lookup returns CDR1 SGHTA and CDR2 FQGNSA. With 5 bases removed from V and 2 bases from J, the gap between germline ends came to 10 bases. This CDR3 has 15 residues. The chain's CDR3 is CASSPTRTGANVLTF. The CDR3 bases are TGTGCCAGCAGCCCGACTCGCACTGGGGCCAACGTCCTGACTTTC.

V usage is TRBV19 and J usage is TRBJ2-7; D perhaps matches TRBD1 (7 bases). CDR3 size: 13 residues. The germline V gene encodes CDR1 LNHDA and CDR2 SQIVND (reference sequence). The V and J ends lost 6 bases and 4 bases respectively, with 13 bases between them. CDR3 nucleotide sequence: TGTGCCAGTAGGGAGGGACAGATATACGAGCAGTACTTC. Residues: CASREGQIYEQYF.

The rearrangement joins TRBV5-1 to TRBJ2-3; 10 positions agree with TRBD2. This CDR3 spans 17 amino acids. Germline values: CDR1 SGHRS, CDR2 YFSETQ. The junction had 8 bases not matched to a gene; V was cut back by 0 bases and J by 4 bases. CDR3 nucleotides: TGCGCCAGCAGCTTGGGGCCACCTAGCGGGAGTTCAGATACGCAGTATTTT. Its protein is CASSLGPPSGSSDTQYF.

The sample holds one count of this clone. The V gene is TRBV6-5, the J gene TRBJ1-1; D remains ambiguous. Trimming left V 1 base short and J 0 bases short, with 9 bases between. CDR1 and CDR2 from the germline V gene are MNHEY and SVGAGI. This CDR3 has 15 amino acids. CDR3 sequence (DNA): TGTGCCAGCAGTTACTTTCTTCAAATGAACACTGAAGCTTTCTTT. This codes for CASSYFLQMNTEAFF.

The rearrangement links TRBV5-8 to TRBJ2-3; D remains unclear. Germline V CDR1 and CDR2: SGHTS, YDEGEE. The CDR3 length is 11 residues. V was trimmed by 6 bases and J by 2 bases, leaving 4 bases between them. The chain's CDR3 is CASTTTDTQYF. In DNA form, the CDR3 reads TGTGCCAGCACTACCACAGATACGCAGTATTTT.

The genes are TRBV2 and TRBJ2-1, with D uncertain. V shed 6 bases and J shed 8 bases, with 17 bases lying between them. CDR3 length: 14 residues. Germline V lookup: CDR1 SNHLY, CDR2 FYNNEI. DNA for the CDR3: TGTGCCAGCAGGGTCAAGGGTAGTGTCGATGAGCAGTTCTTC. It yields the protein CASRVKGSVDEQFF.

The chain has TRBV18 and TRBJ2-7; D not certain. This CDR3 spans 16 amino acids. Per germline, CDR1 KGHSH and CDR2 LQKENI. The ends were cut back, 0 bases at V and 0 bases at J, with 12 bases in the middle. The CDR3 bases are TGTGCCAGCTCACCACCAATAGGTACCAGCTCCTACGAGCAGTACTTC. It yields the protein CASSPPIGTSSYEQYF.

This clone was picked up many times. The genes are TRBV19 and TRBJ2-2; D might be TRBD1 or TRBD2, each matching 5 bases. CDR1 is LNHDA, CDR2 SQIVND, per germline (reference sequence). Trimming pared 7 bases from V and 3 bases from J, leaving 12 bases between. The CDR3 runs to 14 residues. The CDR3 DNA reads TGTGCCAGTAAGAGGGACCGAGACACCGGGGAGCTGTTTTTT. Protein product: CASKRDRDTGELFF.

This rearrangement joins TRBV4-1 to TRBJ1-2, with 8 bases lining up with TRBD1. The CDR3 consists of 15 residues. J lost 0 bases, V lost 5 bases, and 5 bases had no gene match. Per the germline V gene, CDR1 is MGHRA and CDR2 is YSYEKL. CDR3 in amino acids: CASSGSDRANYGYTF. For the CDR3, the DNA is TGCGCCAGCAGCGGCTCGGACAGGGCTAACTATGGCTACACCTTC.

The rearrangement links TRBV25-1 to TRBJ2-7; the D gene is possibly TRBD2 (5 bases). CDR3 length: 15 residues. The germline V gene has CDR1 MGHDK and CDR2 SYGVNS. Trimming stripped 3 bases from V and 0 bases from J, with 12 bases between. The CDR3: CASSDAGTSSYEQYF. The CDR3, as DNA: TGTGCCAGCAGTGACGCAGGAACTAGCTCCTACGAGCAGTACTTC.